The clone carrying this T cell receptor (beta chain) was seen only a few times. Its antigen is still unknown. This sample was taken from a study of beta chain features in type 1 diabetes. Findings and caveats of the study: Amplification by PCR could prefer shorter templates, with the same effect in patients and controls. For type 1 diabetes patients, VDJ junctions showed fewer insertions and more deletions. Sequencing of cDNA might inflate the share of cells that strongly express TCR. Type 1 diabetes patients had TCRB CDR3s that were shorter (moderately but significantly so) in all four CD4+ subsets.

Germline V gene data show CDR1 as MNHNY and CDR2 as SVGAGI (reference sequence). V was pared by 5 bases and J by 6 bases, with 11 bases between. CDR3 length equals 12 residues. Since all of the isolated RNA was reverse transcribed, expressed TCRB transcripts were what got sequenced. The repertoire was sequenced with immunoSEQ multiplex PCR; TCRdb's copy has only in-frame clones and lacks some. Among around 120,000 clones listed, 17% were seen once. Sorted populations were all over 98% pure. The sequence was obtained from a man younger than 30 with type 1 diabetes. The sample comprised central memory CD4+ T cells from blood. The rearrangement links TRBV6-6 to TRBJ2-7, with D possibly being TRBD2 (6 bases). CDR3 in amino acids: CASSQTSIEQYF. For the CDR3, the DNA is TGTGCCAGCAGTCAGACTAGTATCGAGCAGTACTTC.